Below are 24 T cell receptor beta chains sequenced from a single sample in a study of T cell responses to AZD1222 COVID-19 vaccine. The method was immunoSEQ multiplex PCR; TCRdb's version includes in-frame clones alone and lacks a portion of them. The sample yields approximately 100,000 clones, about nine tenths seen once. The sequencing here drew on peripheral blood, taken on day 0 of AZD1222 vaccination. The receptors derive from an adult in good health.

This sequence joins TRBV4-2 and TRBJ1-1; perhaps TRBD1 as D (5 bases). This CDR3 spans 17 amino acids. V lost 1 base, J lost 0 bases, and 15 bases lay in between. Germline CDR1 reads LGHNA; CDR2 reads YNFKEQ. CDR3 sequence: CASSQAPAGTMNTEAFF. CDR3 nucleotides: TGTGCCAGCAGCCAAGCCCCCGCAGGGACCATGAACACTGAAGCTTTCTTT.

The chain employs TRBV7-9 and TRBJ2-3; 10 bases agree with TRBD2. The CDR3 spans 16 residues. Germline assignment: CDR1 SEHNR and CDR2 FQNEAQ (reference sequence). With 1 base clipped from V and 4 bases from J, the junction kept 5 bases outside the gene matches. CDR3 sequence (DNA): TGTGCCAGCAGCTTAGAGGGGACTAGCGCCCCAGATACGCAGTATTTT. It specifies CASSLEGTSAPDTQYF.

V gene TRBV18 combines with J gene TRBJ1-1, with D maybe TRBD1 (5 bases). Trimming left V 3 bases short and J 3 bases short, with 14 bases between. The CDR3 has 15 residues. Germline CDR1 and CDR2: KGHSH and LQKENI. CDR3 coding DNA: TGTGCCAGCTCACCTATGGGGGGGGTAGACACTGAAGCTTTCTTT. Encoded protein: CASSPMGGVDTEAFF. The full variable domain, with the rest looked up from reference TRBV18 and TRBJ1-1, is NAGVMQNPRHLVRRRGQEARLRCSPMKGHSHVYWYRQLPEEGLKFMVYLQKENIIDESGMPKERFSAEFPKEGPSILRIQQVVRGDSAAYFCASSPMGGVDTEAFFGQGTRLTVV.

The chain has TRBV4-2 and TRBJ1-3; D may be TRBD1 (6 bases). Germline CDR1 and CDR2: LGHNA and YNFKEQ. The V end was cut by 2 bases, the J end by 2 bases, with 10 bases between. The CDR3 is 15 residues long. CDR3 residues: CASSQTGTTGNTIYF. CDR3 DNA sequence: TGTGCCAGCAGCCAAACAGGGACAACTGGAAACACCATATATTTT.

The chain is built from TRBV5-1 and TRBJ2-3, with D tentatively TRBD2 (5 bases). The CDR3 is 13 residues long. The germline CDR1 and CDR2 sequences are SGHRS and YFSETQ. Trimming removed 6 bases at V and 8 bases at J, with 16 bases between. CDR3 loop: CASTAPTRRTQYF. The CDR3, as DNA: TGCGCCAGCACCGCCCCAACTAGACGTACGCAGTATTTT.

The genes are TRBV5-1 and TRBJ2-3; unclear D gene. The CDR3 is 14 amino acids. The germline V and J ends were trimmed by 4 bases and 3 bases, with 12 bases remaining between them. Germline loops: CDR1 SGHRS, CDR2 YFSETQ. CDR3 coding DNA: TGCGCCAGCAGCCCCGTTGCTCCTACAGATACGCAGTATTTT. Amino acids: CASSPVAPTDTQYF.

The V call is TRBV30, the J call TRBJ2-5; either TRBD1 or TRBD2 may fit D (5 bases each). Trimming took off 4 bases at V and 13 bases at J, with 22 bases between the two ends. Germline assignment: CDR1 GTSNPN and CDR2 SVGIG (reference sequence). This CDR3 is 13 amino acids long. CDR3 sequence (DNA): TGTGCCTGGACATACACCGGGACGGCAAACCCGTACTTC. Its protein product is CAWTYTGTANPYF.

J is TRBJ1-1 and V is TRBV7-2; D unresolved. This CDR3 spans 16 amino acids. Trimming removed 3 bases from V and 6 bases from J, with 20 bases in between. Germline CDR1 reads SGHTA; CDR2 reads FQGNSA. The CDR3 region has the DNA TGTGCCAGCAGCTTCTCATACGGAGGGTGGACTTCTGAAGCTTTCTTT. Residues: CASSFSYGGWTSEAFF.

This clone was detected only a few times. J is TRBJ2-3 and V is TRBV13; D unclear. V was trimmed by 1 base and J by 4 bases, leaving 15 bases between them. CDR1 and CDR2 (germline): PRHDT, FYEKMQ (reference sequence). This CDR3 has 16 amino acids. The chain's CDR3 is CASSLALGRSSDTQYF. The CDR3 nucleotides read TGTGCCAGCAGCTTAGCTTTAGGTCGAAGCTCAGATACGCAGTATTTT.

The V gene is TRBV28, the J gene TRBJ1-5; a weak D match, TRBD1 (5 bases). The germline CDR1 and CDR2 sequences are MDHEN and SYDVKM. The CDR3 consists of 15 residues. This CDR3 is CAIGARKASNQPQHF. Here the CDR3 DNA reads TGTGCTATAGGGGCCCGAAAAGCGAGCAATCAGCCCCAGCATTTT.

J is TRBJ2-6 and V is TRBV19, with 10 bases fitting TRBD2. This CDR3 has 17 amino acids. Trimming at V came to 8 bases and at J to 0 bases, leaving 7 bases not matched to a gene. CDR1 LNHDA and CDR2 SQIVND come from the germline V gene (reference sequence). The CDR3 coding sequence is TGTGCCAGTTCCGGACTAGCGGCCCACTCTGGGGCCAACGTCCTGACTTTC. This encodes CASSGLAAHSGANVLTF.

This clone occurred once. The chain couples TRBV27 to TRBJ2-3, with 7 nucleotides matching TRBD2. Germline CDR1 reads MNHEY; CDR2 reads SMNVEV (reference sequence). The V segment lost 5 bases and the J segment 3 bases; nucleotides outside the gene matches: 11. The CDR3 covers 16 residues. The CDR3 DNA reads TGTGCCAGCAGTCCTTCAGCGGGGAGAGGTACAGATACGCAGTATTTT. It codes for CASSPSAGRGTDTQYF.

This chain uses TRBV7-9 with TRBJ1-2; D unresolved. V was pared by 2 bases and J by 2 bases, with 6 bases between. CDR1 and CDR2 (germline): SEHNR, FQNEAQ (reference sequence). The CDR3 loop spans 13 amino acids. This CDR3 is CASSLRGNYGYTF. CDR3 DNA: TGTGCCAGCAGCTTACGAGGGAACTATGGCTACACCTTC.

This chain links TRBV4-3 with TRBJ2-3, with D tentatively TRBD1 (6 bases). The germline gives CDR1 LGHNA, CDR2 YSLEER. The V end was cut by 1 base, the J end by 1 base, with 27 bases between. CDR3 length equals 21 residues. The CDR3 DNA follows: TGCGCCAGCAGCCAAGGGCTTTCCGTATGGGCAGGGGTAGGGGGCACAGATACGCAGTATTTT. This encodes CASSQGLSVWAGVGGTDTQYF.

The chain carries TRBV25-1 and TRBJ1-1, with a weak D call TRBD1 (6 bases). The V gene lost 4 bases and the J gene lost 5 bases, with 14 bases spanning the gap. The CDR3 spans 14 residues. CDR1 and CDR2 from the germline V gene are MGHDK and SYGVNS. CDR3 protein: CASSVRGVETEAFF. The CDR3 DNA reads TGTGCCAGCAGTGTCAGGGGTGTAGAGACTGAAGCTTTCTTT.

This clone has only one observation. V is TRBV27 and J is TRBJ2-3, with TRBD2 matching 7 bases. CDR3 length: 14 residues. The germline V gene encodes CDR1 MNHEY and CDR2 SMNVEV (reference sequence). V shed 6 bases, J shed 2 bases, and the junction held 5 bases outside the gene matches. CDR3 region: CASRERDYTDTQYF. CDR3 coding DNA: TGTGCCAGCAGGGAAAGGGACTACACAGATACGCAGTATTTT.

The chain links TRBV28 to TRBJ2-2; 8 bases match TRBD1. The CDR3 sequence is 14 residues long. J was trimmed by 4 bases and V by 3 bases; bases with no gene match: 1. CDR1 is MDHEN, CDR2 SYDVKM, per germline. The CDR3 DNA is TGTGCCAGCAGTTTCGGGACAGGCACCGGGGAGCTGTTTTTT. Its translation: CASSFGTGTGELFF.

The genes are TRBV5-1 and TRBJ1-4; 7 bases fit TRBD1. The CDR3 has 14 residues. The germline V gene encodes CDR1 SGHRS and CDR2 YFSETQ. J gave up 7 bases and V 4 bases, and 7 bases lay outside the gene matches. As DNA, the CDR3 is TGCGCCAGCAGCCCCGGACAGGCCGCTGAAAAACTGTTTTTT. This gives the protein CASSPGQAAEKLFF.

The chain combines TRBV27 with TRBJ2-5, with 9 nucleotides matching TRBD2. The V segment lost 5 bases and the J segment 4 bases; nucleotides outside the gene matches: 5. CDR1 and CDR2 (germline): MNHEY, SMNVEV (reference sequence). The CDR3 runs 14 residues. CDR3 sequence: CASSGLARGETQYF. The DNA for the CDR3 is TGTGCCAGCAGTGGACTAGCGAGAGGAGAGACCCAGTACTTC.

In DNA form, the CDR3 reads TGCGCCAGCAGTGAAGACCCATTCACTAAACGTAGCACAGATACGCAGTATTTT. This sequence encodes CASSEDPFTKRSTDTQYF. The rearrangement joins TRBV10-1 to TRBJ2-3; D not resolved. The V end lost 3 bases, the J end lost 0 bases, and 19 bases lay between the germline ends. From germline, CDR1 is WNHNN and CDR2 SYGVQD (reference sequence). This CDR3 is 18 amino acids long.

This clone has a single count. The chain carries TRBV30 and TRBJ2-1; TRBD1 agrees at 7 bases. This CDR3 contains 14 residues. Germline lookup yields CDR1 GTSNPN and CDR2 SVGIG (reference sequence). The ends lost 2 bases at V and 1 base at J; junction bases unmatched: 2. The DNA for the CDR3 is TGTGCCTGGAGTCCGGGACAGTCCTACAATGAGCAGTTCTTC. Encoded protein: CAWSPGQSYNEQFF. Full variable domain (remainder filled in from reference TRBV30 and TRBJ2-1): SQTIHQWPATLVQPVGSPLSLECTVEGTSNPNLYWYRQAAGRGLQLLFYSVGIGQISSEVPQNLSASRPQDRQFILSSKKLLLSDSGFYLCAWSPGQSYNEQFFGPGTRLTVL.

This clone was found once. The chain recombines TRBV4-2 with TRBJ1-4, with D possibly matching TRBD1 (5 bases). The germline V and J ends were trimmed by 0 bases and 7 bases, with 9 bases remaining between them. CDR1 is LGHNA, CDR2 YNFKEQ, per germline. The CDR3 contains 14 residues. The CDR3 nucleotides are TGTGCCAGCAGCCAAGATCTCCAGGGTGAAAAACTGTTTTTT. Its translation: CASSQDLQGEKLFF.

This chain uses TRBV27 with TRBJ1-1, with a tentative D call TRBD1 (5 bases). The CDR3 is made up of 15 amino acids. Germline CDR1 reads MNHEY; CDR2 reads SMNVEV (reference sequence). The V gene lost 0 bases and the J gene lost 1 base, with 9 bases spanning the gap. In DNA form, the CDR3 reads TGTGCCAGCAGTTTATCCAGGGTTGCGAACACTGAAGCTTTCTTT. Translated, it gives CASSLSRVANTEAFF.

The chain combines TRBV30 with TRBJ1-1; possible D gene TRBD1, 6 bases. This CDR3 contains 13 residues. The V gene's germline CDR1 is GTSNPN and CDR2 SVGIG (reference sequence). V lost 1 base, J lost 3 bases, and 9 bases lay in between. The CDR3 here is CAWSGGGDTEAFF. In DNA form, the CDR3 reads TGTGCCTGGAGTGGAGGGGGGGACACTGAAGCTTTCTTT.